The rows below give T cell receptor beta chains drawn from one sample of a study of cytomegalovirus exposure and HLA in healthy donors. The protocol was immunoSEQ multiplex PCR, while the TCRdb copy is restricted to in-frame clones and leaves out a portion. This sample has some 84,000 clones, with approximately 91% found just once. The sample consisted of PBMCs. These receptors originate from a man aged 25 to 40 in good health and CMV-seronegative. CDR3s include the opening cysteine and the closing phenylalanine or tryptophan. A D gene is named only where the DNA matches it firmly. Where a row states a size, it is once, few, many or the class of an expanded clone; other rows omit it.

d_call | j_call | clone_size | v_call | cdr3_aa | cdr3_nt
- | TRBJ2-2 | - | TRBV27 | CASSPSNTGELFF | TGTGCCAGCAGTCCGAGTAACACCGGGGAGCTGTTTTTT
- | TRBJ2-2 | - | TRBV9 | CASMGLDGELFF | TGTGCCAGCATGGGACTGGACGGGGAGCTGTTTTTT
- | TRBJ1-6 | - | TRBV9 | CASSVAPGVGSPLHF | TGTGCCAGCAGCGTAGCGCCCGGGGTAGGTTCACCCCTCCACTTT
- | TRBJ1-6 | - | TRBV11-2 | CASSLYSRGVNSPLHF | TGTGCCAGCAGCTTATATTCACGCGGAGTAAATTCACCCCTCCACTTT
- | TRBJ2-2 | - | TRBV2 | CAVPGNRENTGELFF | TGTGCCGTACCCGGGAACAGAGAGAACACCGGGGAGCTGTTTTTT
TRBD1 | TRBJ2-5 | - | TRBV28 | CASSETGVGETQYF | TGTGCCAGCAGTGAGACAGGGGTAGGAGAGACCCAGTACTTC
TRBD1 | TRBJ1-2 | - | TRBV28 | CASSSSGDRNYGYTF | TGTGCCAGCAGTTCGTCTGGGGACAGAAACTATGGCTACACCTTC
- | TRBJ1-1 | - | TRBV6-6 | CASSYSSGDTEAFF | TGTGCCAGCAGTTACTCGTCCGGGGACACTGAAGCTTTCTTT
TRBD2 | TRBJ2-1 | - | TRBV5-4 | CASSATSGRSYNEQFF | TGTGCCAGCAGCGCTACTAGCGGGAGGTCCTACAATGAGCAGTTCTTC
TRBD1 | TRBJ2-1 | - | TRBV27 | CASRDRGFVDEQFF | TGTGCCAGCAGGGACAGGGGGTTTGTGGATGAGCAGTTCTTC
TRBD1 | TRBJ2-5 | once | TRBV9 | CASSKAGTERQETQYF | TGTGCCAGCAGCAAAGCCGGGACAGAGAGGCAAGAGACCCAGTACTTC
TRBD2 | TRBJ2-1 | once | TRBV29-1 | CSTEGGTSVYNEQFF | TGCAGCACAGAGGGTGGGACTAGCGTTTACAATGAGCAGTTCTTC
- | TRBJ1-1 | - | TRBV28 | CASSSLLSNPEEAFF | TGTGCCAGCAGTAGCCTGCTGTCGAATCCTGAAGAAGCTTTCTTT
TRBD2 | TRBJ2-7 | - | TRBV2 | CASRVGTSGSAWQYF | TGTGCCAGCAGGGTGGGGACTAGCGGGAGTGCGTGGCAGTACTTC
- | TRBJ1-5 | - | TRBV27 | CASSLTDLNQPQHF | TGTGCCAGCAGTTTGACAGACCTTAATCAGCCCCAGCATTTT
- | TRBJ1-1 | - | TRBV6-4 | CASSKEEDTEAFF | TGTGCCAGCAGTAAGGAGGAGGACACTGAAGCTTTCTTT
- | TRBJ1-1 | - | TRBV19 | CASSTTSGPFPAFF | TGTGCCAGTAGTACTACCAGTGGGCCCTTTCCAGCTTTCTTT
- | TRBJ1-5 | - | TRBV19 | CASIGLWGQPQHF | TGTGCCAGTATCGGACTTTGGGGACAGCCCCAGCATTTT
TRBD2 | TRBJ2-1 | once | TRBV5-4 | CASSLGASGSIGEQFF | TGTGCCAGCAGCTTGGGCGCGAGCGGGAGTATTGGAGAGCAGTTCTTC
- | TRBJ1-1 | - | TRBV14 | CASSHRGTQYTEAFF | TGTGCCAGCAGTCACCGAGGTACCCAGTACACGGAAGCTTTCTTT
- | TRBJ1-1 | few | TRBV18 | CASSKMGDTEAFF | TGTGCCAGCTCCAAGATGGGAGACACTGAAGCTTTCTTT
TRBD2 | TRBJ2-4 | - | TRBV4-1 | CASSQETSAKNIQYF | TGCGCCAGCAGCCAAGAGACTAGCGCTAAAAACATTCAGTACTTC
TRBD2 | TRBJ2-7 | - | TRBV28 | CASSPTSGSSYYEQYF | TGTGCCAGCAGCCCGACTAGCGGGTCGTCCTACTACGAGCAGTACTTC
TRBD1 | TRBJ1-6 | - | TRBV6-4 | CASRGTGTDNSPLHF | TGTGCCAGCAGGGGGACCGGGACAGATAATTCACCCCTCCACTTT
- | TRBJ1-4 | - | TRBV27 | CASSNLGLTNEKLFF | TGTGCCAGCAGTAACCTCGGGTTAACTAATGAAAAACTGTTTTTT
- | TRBJ2-3 | - | TRBV29-1 | CSVLARGISGTQYF | TGCAGCGTCCTGGCTAGGGGAATCTCAGGTACGCAGTATTTT
- | TRBJ2-6 | - | TRBV19 | CASSGWGHSSGANVLTF | TGTGCCAGTAGTGGCTGGGGCCATAGCTCTGGGGCCAACGTCCTGACTTTC
- | TRBJ1-2 | - | TRBV9 | CASSVEQNGGYTF | TGTGCCAGCAGCGTAGAACAGAACGGTGGCTACACCTTC
- | TRBJ1-3 | - | TRBV5-1 | CASSPKKLTGTSSGNTIYF | TGCGCCAGCAGCCCTAAGAAACTCACCGGGACATCCTCTGGAAACACCATATATTTT
- | TRBJ2-5 | once | TRBV11-2 | CASSSRGRQETQYF | TGTGCCAGCAGCTCCAGGGGACGCCAAGAGACCCAGTACTTC
TRBD2 | TRBJ2-1 | once | TRBV14 | CASSQVAGGLLNEQFF | TGTGCCAGCAGCCAAGTAGCGGGAGGGCTTCTCAATGAGCAGTTCTTC
- | TRBJ2-3 | - | TRBV10-3 | CATEYERSTDTQYF | TGTGCCACCGAATATGAGCGGAGCACAGATACGCAGTATTTT
- | TRBJ2-1 | - | TRBV10-3 | CAISGHDGSEQFF | TGTGCCATCAGTGGTCATGATGGTAGCGAGCAGTTCTTC
TRBD2 | TRBJ2-1 | - | TRBV6-6 | CASSYLAGHSYNEQFF | TGTGCCAGCAGTTACCTAGCGGGACACTCCTACAATGAGCAGTTCTTC
- | TRBJ1-5 | - | TRBV25-1 | CASSDSGSSNQPQHF | TGTGCCAGCAGTGATTCCGGGAGTAGCAATCAGCCCCAGCATTTT
TRBD2 | TRBJ2-7 | - | TRBV7-8 | CASSPGIAGGRYEQYF | TGTGCCAGCAGCCCCGGGATAGCGGGAGGGCGCTACGAGCAGTACTTC
TRBD1 | TRBJ2-7 | - | TRBV27 | CASSLLRDRIPLLMDEQYF | TGTGCCAGCAGTTTACTCCGGGACAGGATTCCTCTTTTAATGGACGAGCAGTACTTC
- | TRBJ2-7 | - | TRBV4-2 | CASSQTGEQYF | TGTGCCAGCAGCCAAACGGGGGAGCAGTACTTC
TRBD2 | TRBJ2-1 | - | TRBV6-4 | CASSDGTSGQNEQFF | TGTGCCAGCAGTGACGGGACTAGCGGCCAAAATGAGCAGTTCTTC
TRBD2 | TRBJ2-3 | once | TRBV10-1 | CARLPSGTSGDMGTDTQYF | TGCGCCAGACTCCCCTCAGGGACTAGCGGAGACATGGGCACAGATACGCAGTATTTT
- | TRBJ2-5 | - | TRBV2 | CASSEVGAGETQYF | TGTGCCAGCAGTGAAGTAGGGGCCGGGGAGACCCAGTACTTC
TRBD2 | TRBJ2-3 | - | TRBV7-9 | CASSETSGKGTDTQYF | TGTGCCAGCAGCGAGACTAGCGGGAAGGGTACAGATACGCAGTATTTT
- | TRBJ1-5 | - | TRBV2 | CASSRDTSSNQPQHF | TGTGCCAGCAGTAGGGACACGAGCAGCAATCAGCCCCAGCATTTT
- | TRBJ2-5 | - | TRBV5-4 | CASSLESFLDQETQYF | TGTGCCAGCAGCTTGGAATCTTTCCTTGACCAAGAGACCCAGTACTTC
TRBD2 | TRBJ2-3 | - | TRBV19 | CASSIGGGEGTDTQYF | TGTGCCAGTAGTATTGGAGGCGGGGAGGGTACAGATACGCAGTATTTT
- | TRBJ1-5 | once | TRBV28 | CASRGAGADQPQHF | TGTGCCAGCAGGGGGGCAGGGGCGGATCAGCCCCAGCATTTT